This TCR beta chain is from a study of early T cells in non-severe SARS-CoV-2 infection. Study in general: Chains were not paired, and sequencing was done on bulk RNA from unsorted whole blood. Study-level results: VDJdb matching skewed toward anti-spike CD8 responses, missing private and CD4 specificities.

The CDR3 length is 15 residues. Trimming took 3 bases from V and 1 from J; bases not matched to a gene: 1. Attachment of unique molecular identifiers was made to individual cDNA molecules. TCRdb recomputed calls from the 5' RACE reads with MiXCR, one row per CDR3 protein. The data show 120,000 or so distinct CDR3 sequences, with 10% to 15% seen just once and approximately 3.5% held by the top ten. At least ten counts were recorded for this clonotype. What it binds is unknown. The sample consisted of whole blood, taken at baseline. The sequence was obtained from an adult who was a healthcare worker with PCR-confirmed SARS-CoV-2 infection or an uninfected control (not recorded which). The V gene is TRBV12-3 or TRBV12-4, the J gene TRBJ2-5; 11 nucleotides align to TRBD2. This chain's CDR3 is CASSFLAGGQETQYF. CDR3 nucleotide sequence: TGTGCCAGCAGTTTTCTAGCGGGGGGCCAAGAGACCCAGTACTTC.